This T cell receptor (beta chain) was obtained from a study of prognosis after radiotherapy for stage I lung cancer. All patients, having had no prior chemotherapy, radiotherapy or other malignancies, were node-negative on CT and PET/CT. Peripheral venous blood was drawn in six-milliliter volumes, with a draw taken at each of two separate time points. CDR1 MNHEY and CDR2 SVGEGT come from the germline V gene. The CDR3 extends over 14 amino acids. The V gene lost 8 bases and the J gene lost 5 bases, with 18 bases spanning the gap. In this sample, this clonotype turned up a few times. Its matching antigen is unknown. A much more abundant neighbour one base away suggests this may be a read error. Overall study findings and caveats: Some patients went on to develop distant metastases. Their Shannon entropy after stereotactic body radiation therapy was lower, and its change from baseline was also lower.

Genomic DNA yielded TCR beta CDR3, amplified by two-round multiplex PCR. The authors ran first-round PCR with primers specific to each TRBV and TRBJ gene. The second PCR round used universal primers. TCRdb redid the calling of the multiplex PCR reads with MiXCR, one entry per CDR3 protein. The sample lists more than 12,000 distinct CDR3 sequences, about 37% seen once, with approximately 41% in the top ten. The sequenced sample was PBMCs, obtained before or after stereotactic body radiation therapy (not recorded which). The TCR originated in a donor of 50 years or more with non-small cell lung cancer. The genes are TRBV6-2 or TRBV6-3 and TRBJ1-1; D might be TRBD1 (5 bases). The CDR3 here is CASFRGDFVTEAFF. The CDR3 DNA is TGTGCCAGCTTTAGGGGAGATTTCGTTACTGAAGCTTTCTTT.